This record covers a single T cell receptor (beta chain). Assay used: immunoSEQ multiplex PCR; TCRdb lists only in-frame clones, some missing. The sample lists tens of thousands of clones, 75% to 90% seen once, with around 4.9% in the top ten. The data belong to a study of blood T cell repertoires in COVID-19. The V and J ends lost 3 bases and 0 bases, in that order; junction bases with no gene match: 3. The CDR3 extends over 16 amino acids. Germline CDR1 and CDR2: LNHNV and YYDKDF (reference sequence). Sequenced material: peripheral blood. This chain links TRBV15 with TRBJ1-3, with TRBD1 matching over 9 bases. This TCR derives from a woman in her forties or fifties with active COVID-19. The CDR3 loop reads CATSRDRGSSGNTIYF. The DNA for the CDR3 is TGTGCCACCAGCAGGGACAGGGGAAGCTCTGGAAACACCATATATTTT.